The clone carrying this T cell receptor beta chain was counted between two and nine times. Its target is not known. These data originate in a study of T cells after yellow fever vaccination. MiXCR was run by TCRdb on the 5' RACE reads, yielding one entry per CDR3 protein. The sample includes 350,000 or so distinct CDR3 sequences, approximately 8% of them seen just once. The CDR3 sequence is 12 residues long. V lost 7 bases, J lost 7 bases, and 12 bases lay in between. The germline gives CDR1 SEHNR, CDR2 FQNEAQ (reference sequence). Study-level findings and limits: Relatively few clonotypes were ones that appeared in both CD4 and CD8 compartments. Booster samples showed a return of most primary-vaccination clones (around 96% CD4, 85% to 90% CD8).

The chain employs TRBV7-9 and TRBJ2-3; D is uncertain. This specimen was PBMCs, taken approximately 47 days after the first yellow fever vaccination. The receptor was isolated from a man aged 18 to 30 who received the YFV17D yellow fever vaccine. CDR3 coding DNA: TGTGCCAGCAACTCAGGCGGCAATACGCAGTATTTT. Its protein product is CASNSGGNTQYF.